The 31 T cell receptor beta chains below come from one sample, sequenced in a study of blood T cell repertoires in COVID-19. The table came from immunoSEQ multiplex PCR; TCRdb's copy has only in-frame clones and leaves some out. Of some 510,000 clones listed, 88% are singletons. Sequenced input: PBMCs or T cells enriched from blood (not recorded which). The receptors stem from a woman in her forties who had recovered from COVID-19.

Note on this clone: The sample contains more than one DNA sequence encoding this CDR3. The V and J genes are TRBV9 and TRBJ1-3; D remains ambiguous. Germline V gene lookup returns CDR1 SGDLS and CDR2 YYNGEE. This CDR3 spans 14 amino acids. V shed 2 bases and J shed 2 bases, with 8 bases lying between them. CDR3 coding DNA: TGTGCCAGCAGCGTTGGCGGGGCTGGAAACACCATATATTTT. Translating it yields CASSVGGAGNTIYF.

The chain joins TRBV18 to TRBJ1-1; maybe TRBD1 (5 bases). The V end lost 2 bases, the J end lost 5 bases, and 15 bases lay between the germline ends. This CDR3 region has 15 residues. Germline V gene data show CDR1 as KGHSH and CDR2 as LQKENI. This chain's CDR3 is CASSPSLREGTEAFF. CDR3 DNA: TGTGCCAGCTCACCAAGTCTTCGGGAGGGGACTGAAGCTTTCTTT.

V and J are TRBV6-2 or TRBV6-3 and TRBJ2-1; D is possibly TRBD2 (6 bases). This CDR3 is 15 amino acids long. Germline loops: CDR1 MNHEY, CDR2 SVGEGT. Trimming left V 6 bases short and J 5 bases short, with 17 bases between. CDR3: CASSRGGAGDNEQFF. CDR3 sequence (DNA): TGTGCCAGCAGCCGGGGCGGGGCTGGGGACAATGAGCAGTTCTTC.

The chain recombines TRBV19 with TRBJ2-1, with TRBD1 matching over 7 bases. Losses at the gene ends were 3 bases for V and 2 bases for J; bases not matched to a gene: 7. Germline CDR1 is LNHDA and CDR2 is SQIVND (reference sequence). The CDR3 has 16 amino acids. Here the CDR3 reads CASSISLQGAYNEQFF. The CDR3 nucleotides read TGTGCCAGTAGTATTTCACTGCAGGGGGCCTACAATGAGCAGTTCTTC.

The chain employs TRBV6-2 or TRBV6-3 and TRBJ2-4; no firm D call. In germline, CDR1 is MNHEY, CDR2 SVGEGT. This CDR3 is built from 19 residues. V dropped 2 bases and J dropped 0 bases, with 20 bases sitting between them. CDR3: CASSYNSELQMIAKNIQYF. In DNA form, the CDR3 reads TGTGCCAGCAGTTACAACTCGGAGCTGCAAATGATAGCCAAAAACATTCAGTACTTC.

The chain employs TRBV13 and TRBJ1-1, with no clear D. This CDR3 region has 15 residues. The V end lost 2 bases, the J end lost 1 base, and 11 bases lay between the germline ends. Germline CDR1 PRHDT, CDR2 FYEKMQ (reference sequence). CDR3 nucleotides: TGTGCCAGCAGCTTAAGCTCCGGAGGGAACACTGAAGCTTTCTTT. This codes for CASSLSSGGNTEAFF.

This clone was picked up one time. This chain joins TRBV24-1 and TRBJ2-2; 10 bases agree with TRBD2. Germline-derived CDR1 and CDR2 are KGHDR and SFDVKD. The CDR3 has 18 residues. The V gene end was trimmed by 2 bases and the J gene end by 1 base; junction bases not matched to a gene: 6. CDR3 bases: TGTGCCACCAGTGATTGGACTAGCGGAGCCATGAACACCGGGGAGCTGTTTTTT. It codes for CATSDWTSGAMNTGELFF.

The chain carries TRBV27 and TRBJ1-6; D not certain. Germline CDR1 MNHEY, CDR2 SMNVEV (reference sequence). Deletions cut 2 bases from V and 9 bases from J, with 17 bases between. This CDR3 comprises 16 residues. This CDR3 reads CASSLTGPLGGSPLHF. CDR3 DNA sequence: TGTGCCAGCAGTTTAACTGGGCCCCTGGGAGGTTCACCCCTCCACTTT.

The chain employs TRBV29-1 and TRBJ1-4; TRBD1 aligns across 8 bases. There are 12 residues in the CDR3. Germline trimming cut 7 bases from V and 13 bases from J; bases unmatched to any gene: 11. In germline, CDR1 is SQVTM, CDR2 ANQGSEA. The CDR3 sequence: CSATRQGAGLFF. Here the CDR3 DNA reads TGCAGCGCCACACGTCAGGGGGCAGGACTGTTTTTT.

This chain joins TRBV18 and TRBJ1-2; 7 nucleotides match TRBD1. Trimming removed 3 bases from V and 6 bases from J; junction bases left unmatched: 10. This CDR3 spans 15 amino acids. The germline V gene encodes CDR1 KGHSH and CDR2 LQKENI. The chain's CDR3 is CASSPDRGRSDGYTF. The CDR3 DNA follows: TGTGCCAGCTCACCGGATAGGGGGCGCTCAGATGGCTACACCTTC.

CDR3 sequence reads: CASSKAGTSDLESSYNEQFF. CDR3 nucleotide sequence: TGTGCCAGCAGCAAAGCCGGGACTTCCGACCTAGAAAGCTCCTACAATGAGCAGTTCTTC. The chain joins TRBV21-1 to TRBJ2-1; TRBD2 reflects the table's D call only, with no check against the DNA. TRBV21-1 is a documented pseudogene. The CDR3 consists of 20 residues.

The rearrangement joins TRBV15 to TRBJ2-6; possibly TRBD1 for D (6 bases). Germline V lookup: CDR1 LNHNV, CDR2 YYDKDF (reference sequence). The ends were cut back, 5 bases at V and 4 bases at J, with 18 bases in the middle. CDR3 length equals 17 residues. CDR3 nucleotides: TGTGCCACCAGCCAGGGGCTCCTTTACCGAGGGGCCAACGTCCTGACTTTC. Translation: CATSQGLLYRGANVLTF.

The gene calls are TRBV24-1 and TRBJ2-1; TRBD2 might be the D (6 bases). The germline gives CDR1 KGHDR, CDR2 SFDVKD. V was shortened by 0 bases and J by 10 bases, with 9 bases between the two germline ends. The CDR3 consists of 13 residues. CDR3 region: CATSDLGGREQFF. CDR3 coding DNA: TGTGCCACCAGTGATTTGGGGGGGAGGGAGCAGTTCTTC.

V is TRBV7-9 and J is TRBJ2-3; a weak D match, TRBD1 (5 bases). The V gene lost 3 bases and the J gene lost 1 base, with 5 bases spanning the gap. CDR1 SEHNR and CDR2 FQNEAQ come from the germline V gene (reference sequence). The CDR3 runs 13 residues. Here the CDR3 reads CASSLTGTDTQYF. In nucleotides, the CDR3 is TGTGCCAGCAGCTTGACAGGCACAGATACGCAGTATTTT.

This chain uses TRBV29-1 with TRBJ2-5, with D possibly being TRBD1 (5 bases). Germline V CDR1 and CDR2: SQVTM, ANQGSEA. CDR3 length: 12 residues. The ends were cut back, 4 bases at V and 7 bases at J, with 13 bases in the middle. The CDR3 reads CSVAQLRGTQYF. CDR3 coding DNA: TGCAGCGTTGCACAGTTAAGGGGGACCCAGTACTTC.

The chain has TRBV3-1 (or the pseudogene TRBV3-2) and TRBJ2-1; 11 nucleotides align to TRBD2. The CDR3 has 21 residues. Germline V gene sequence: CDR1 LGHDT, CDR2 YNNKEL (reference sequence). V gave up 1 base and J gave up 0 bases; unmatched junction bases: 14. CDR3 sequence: CASSQGASRGLAEISYNEQFF. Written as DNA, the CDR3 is TGTGCCAGCAGCCAAGGGGCTAGTAGGGGACTAGCGGAGATCTCCTACAATGAGCAGTTCTTC.

The CDR3 reads CASSPGQSEIYEQYF. The CDR3 coding sequence is TGTGCCAGCTCACCAGGACAATCGGAGATCTACGAGCAGTACTTC. The rearrangement joins TRBV18 to TRBJ2-7, with D perhaps TRBD1 (5 bases). V was shortened by 2 bases and J by 3 bases, with 14 bases between the two germline ends. The CDR3 is 15 residues long. CDR1 KGHSH and CDR2 LQKENI come from the germline V gene.

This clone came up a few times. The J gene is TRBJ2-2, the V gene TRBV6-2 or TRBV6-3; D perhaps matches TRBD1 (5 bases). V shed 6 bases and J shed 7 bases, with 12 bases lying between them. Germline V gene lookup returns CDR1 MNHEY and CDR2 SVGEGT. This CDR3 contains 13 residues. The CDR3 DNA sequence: TGTGCCAGCAGCCTTAAGGACATCGGGGAGCTGTTTTTT. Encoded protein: CASSLKDIGELFF.

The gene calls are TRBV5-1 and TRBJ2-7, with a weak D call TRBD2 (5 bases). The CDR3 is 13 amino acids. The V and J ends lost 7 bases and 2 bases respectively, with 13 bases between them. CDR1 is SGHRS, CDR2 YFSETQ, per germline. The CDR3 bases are TGCGCCAGCCGCGGCGGGTCGGCCTACGAGCAGTACTTC. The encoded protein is CASRGGSAYEQYF.

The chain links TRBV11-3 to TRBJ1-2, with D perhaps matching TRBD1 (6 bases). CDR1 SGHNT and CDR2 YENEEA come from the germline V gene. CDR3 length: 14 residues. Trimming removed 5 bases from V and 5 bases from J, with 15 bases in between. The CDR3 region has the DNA TGTGCCAGCAGCCACAAATGGACAGTGTATGGCTACACCTTC. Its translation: CASSHKWTVYGYTF.

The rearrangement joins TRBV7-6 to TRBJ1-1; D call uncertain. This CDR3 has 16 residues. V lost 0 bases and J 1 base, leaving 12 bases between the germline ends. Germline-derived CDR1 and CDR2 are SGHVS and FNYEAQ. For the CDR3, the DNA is TGTGCCAGCAGCTTAGCGCAGGAGGGCCGGAACACTGAAGCTTTCTTT. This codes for CASSLAQEGRNTEAFF.

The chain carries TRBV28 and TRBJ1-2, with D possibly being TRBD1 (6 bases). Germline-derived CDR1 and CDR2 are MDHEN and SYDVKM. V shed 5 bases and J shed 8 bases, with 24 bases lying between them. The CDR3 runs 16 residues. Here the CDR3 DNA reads TGTGCCAGCAGTCCGGGACATCTGACCACTTTAGTAGGCTACACCTTC. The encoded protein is CASSPGHLTTLVGYTF.

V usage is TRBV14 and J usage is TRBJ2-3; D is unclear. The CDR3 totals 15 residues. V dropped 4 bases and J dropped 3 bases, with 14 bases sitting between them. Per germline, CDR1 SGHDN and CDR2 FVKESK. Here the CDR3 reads CASSRAQYATDTQYF. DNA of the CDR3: TGTGCCAGCAGCCGGGCCCAATATGCGACAGATACGCAGTATTTT.

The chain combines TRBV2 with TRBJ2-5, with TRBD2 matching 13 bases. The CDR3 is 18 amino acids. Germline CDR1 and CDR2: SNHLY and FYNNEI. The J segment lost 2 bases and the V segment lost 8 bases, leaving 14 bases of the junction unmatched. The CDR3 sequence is CASPGLAGDKLPQETQYF. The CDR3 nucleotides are TGTGCCAGCCCCGGACTAGCGGGAGACAAGCTACCACAAGAGACCCAGTACTTC.

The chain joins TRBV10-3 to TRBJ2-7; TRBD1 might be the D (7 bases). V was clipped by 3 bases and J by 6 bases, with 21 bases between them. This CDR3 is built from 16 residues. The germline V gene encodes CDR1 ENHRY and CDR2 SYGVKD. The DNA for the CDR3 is TGTGCCATCAGTGACCTACCGGGGCAGGGGGGACTCGAGCAGTACTTC. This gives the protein CAISDLPGQGGLEQYF.

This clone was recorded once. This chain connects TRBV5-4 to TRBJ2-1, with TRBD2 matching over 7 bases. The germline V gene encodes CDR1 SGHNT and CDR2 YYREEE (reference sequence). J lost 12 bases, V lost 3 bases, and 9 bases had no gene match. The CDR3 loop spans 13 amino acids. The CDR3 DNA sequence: TGTGCCAGCAGCTCAGACGAAGCGGGACGGCAGTTCTTC. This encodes CASSSDEAGRQFF.

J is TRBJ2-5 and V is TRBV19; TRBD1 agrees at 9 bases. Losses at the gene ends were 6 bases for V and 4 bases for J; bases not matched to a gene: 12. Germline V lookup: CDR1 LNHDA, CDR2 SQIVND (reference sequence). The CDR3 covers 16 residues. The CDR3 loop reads CASSTNTGTGSETQYF. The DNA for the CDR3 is TGTGCCAGTAGCACAAATACCGGGACAGGGTCAGAGACCCAGTACTTC.

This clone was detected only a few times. CDR3 amino acids: CASSQGGQGRYEQYF. Here the CDR3 DNA reads TGTGCCAGCAGCCAAGGCGGACAGGGGAGGTACGAGCAGTACTTC. The rearrangement uses TRBV3-1 (or the pseudogene TRBV3-2) and TRBJ2-7; 9 bases fit TRBD1. The trim removed 1 base at V and 4 bases at J, leaving 5 bases unmatched. CDR1 is LGHDT, CDR2 YNNKEL, per germline (reference sequence). The CDR3 spans 15 residues.

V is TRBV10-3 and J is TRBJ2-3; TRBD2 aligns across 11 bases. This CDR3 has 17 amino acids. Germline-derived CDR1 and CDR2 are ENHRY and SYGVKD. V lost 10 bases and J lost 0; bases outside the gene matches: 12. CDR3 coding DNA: TGTGCCACCGACAGGGGGACTAGCGGAGACAGCACAGATACGCAGTATTTT. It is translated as CATDRGTSGDSTDTQYF.

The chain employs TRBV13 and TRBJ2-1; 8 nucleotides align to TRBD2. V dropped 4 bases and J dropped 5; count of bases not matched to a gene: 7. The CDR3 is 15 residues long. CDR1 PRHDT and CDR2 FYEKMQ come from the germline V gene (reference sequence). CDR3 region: CASSSDGLADNEQFF. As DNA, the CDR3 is TGTGCCAGCAGCTCCGACGGACTAGCTGACAATGAGCAGTTCTTC.

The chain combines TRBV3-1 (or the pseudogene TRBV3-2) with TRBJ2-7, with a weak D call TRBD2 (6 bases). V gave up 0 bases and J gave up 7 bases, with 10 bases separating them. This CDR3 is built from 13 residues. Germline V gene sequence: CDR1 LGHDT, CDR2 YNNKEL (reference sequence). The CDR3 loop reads CASSQDHREEQYF. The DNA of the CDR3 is TGTGCCAGCAGCCAAGATCACCGGGAGGAGCAGTACTTC.